Presented here are 22 T cell receptor beta chains from one specimen sequenced in a study of T cell responses to AZD1222 COVID-19 vaccine. The data were produced by immunoSEQ multiplex PCR, yet TCRdb's version contains in-frame clones alone and is incomplete. This sample carries about 110,000 clones, 81% of them seen once, and the ten largest clones take 3.5% to 5%. Material: peripheral blood, obtained on day 0 of AZD1222 vaccination. These receptors originate from an adult in good health.

This clone has only one observation. This chain connects TRBV5-4 to TRBJ2-1; the D gene could be TRBD1 or TRBD2 (6 bases each). The CDR3 totals 14 residues. Trimming left V 4 bases short and J 4 bases short, with 12 bases between. Looked up from germline, CDR1 is SGHNT and CDR2 is YYREEE (reference sequence). The CDR3 nucleotides are TGTGCCAGCAGCGCCGGGGGCGGTTACAATGAGCAGTTCTTC. This sequence encodes CASSAGGGYNEQFF.

The genes are TRBV5-1 and TRBJ1-2; 12 nucleotides align to TRBD1. Germline V CDR1 and CDR2: SGHRS, YFSETQ. The CDR3 loop spans 16 amino acids. J was trimmed by 5 bases and V by 4 bases; bases with no gene match: 9. CDR3 in amino acids: CASSLGQGAPRYGYTF. In DNA, the CDR3 is TGCGCCAGCAGCCTGGGACAGGGGGCGCCCCGGTATGGCTACACCTTC. Full variable domain (outside the CDR3, taken from reference TRBV5-1 and TRBJ1-2): KAGVTQTPRYLIKTRGQQVTLSCSPISGHRSVSWYQQTPGQGLQFLFEYFSETQRNKGNFPGRFSGRQFSNSRSEMNVSTLELGDSALYLCASSLGQGAPRYGYTFGSGTRLTVV.

The chain combines TRBV7-6 with TRBJ2-4; 13 bases fit TRBD2. Germline lookup yields CDR1 SGHVS and CDR2 FNYEAQ. CDR3 length: 15 residues. V was pared by 5 bases and J by 7 bases, with 5 bases of the junction left unmatched. The CDR3 protein is CASSRLAGGENIQYF. For the CDR3, the DNA is TGTGCCAGCAGCCGACTAGCGGGGGGCGAGAACATTCAGTACTTC.

This chain uses TRBV10-3 with TRBJ2-3, with D possibly matching TRBD2 (6 bases). Trimming pared 3 bases from V and 1 base from J, leaving 8 bases between. Germline V gene data show CDR1 as ENHRY and CDR2 as SYGVKD. The CDR3 spans 14 residues. The CDR3 loop is CAISEAGRTDTQYF. The DNA for the CDR3 is TGTGCCATCAGTGAAGCGGGTCGCACAGATACGCAGTATTTT.

The chain links TRBV29-1 to TRBJ1-5; D is perhaps TRBD1 (6 bases). Between the trimmed V and J ends, which lost 4 bases and 2 bases, there was a span of 9 bases. Germline CDR1 is SQVTM and CDR2 is ANQGSEA. This CDR3 comprises 13 residues. The CDR3 protein is CSVGRGGNQPQHF. The CDR3 nucleotides read TGCAGCGTTGGAAGGGGGGGCAATCAGCCCCAGCATTTT.

The V call is TRBV19, the J call TRBJ2-3; D possibly corresponds to TRBD2 (6 bases). Germline CDR1 is LNHDA and CDR2 is SQIVND (reference sequence). Trimming cost V 6 bases and J 8 bases, with 21 bases left between them. The CDR3 contains 15 residues. Here the CDR3 DNA reads TGTGCCAGTAGGGGCGGGACGAATCCTCTGGGTACGCAGTATTTT. Protein sequence: CASRGGTNPLGTQYF.

V is TRBV7-8 and J is TRBJ2-2, with 11 bases matching TRBD2. Germline V lookup: CDR1 SGHVS, CDR2 FQNEAQ. The CDR3 has 17 amino acids. V was pared by 5 bases and J by 1 base, with 6 bases of the junction left unmatched. CDR3 nucleotides: TGTGCCAGCAGCAGGGGGACTAGCGGCTTGAACACCGGGGAGCTGTTTTTT. It translates to CASSRGTSGLNTGELFF.

Turning to this clone: At one of its ends the junction is not consistent with the germline gene, which may arise from a read error. The chain has TRBV6-1 and TRBJ2-7, with D perhaps TRBD1 (6 bases). This CDR3 is 15 amino acids long. CDR1 and CDR2 (germline): MNHNS, SASEGT. The CDR3 region is CVSSEPGEFSYEQYF. CDR3 nucleotides: TGTGTCAGCAGTGAGCCAGGGGAATTCTCCTACGAGCAGTACTTC.

This clone was observed a few times. This chain connects TRBV19 to TRBJ1-5; TRBD1 is a possible D gene (6 bases). Germline V gene sequence: CDR1 LNHDA, CDR2 SQIVND (reference sequence). The CDR3 is 15 residues long. Trimming took 7 bases from V and 2 from J, leaving 15 bases between them. The CDR3 sequence: CASTSLEGGNQPQHF. CDR3 nucleotide sequence: TGTGCCAGTACCTCACTTGAGGGGGGCAATCAGCCCCAGCATTTT.

The V and J genes are TRBV3-1 (or the pseudogene TRBV3-2) and TRBJ2-3; no definite D call. This CDR3 region has 12 residues. V gave up 1 base and J gave up 4 bases, with 3 bases separating them. The germline CDR1 and CDR2 sequences are LGHDT and YNNKEL (reference sequence). CDR3 protein: CASSQVADTQYF. The CDR3 nucleotides read TGTGCCAGCAGCCAAGTGGCAGATACGCAGTATTTT.

This chain uses TRBV7-9 with TRBJ2-1; no reliable D call. CDR1 SEHNR and CDR2 FQNEAQ come from the germline V gene (reference sequence). V lost 2 bases and J 8 bases, leaving 4 bases between the germline ends. The CDR3 contains 11 residues. In nucleotides, the CDR3 is TGTGCCAGCAGCTTATACGATGAGCAGTTCTTC. Protein product: CASSLYDEQFF.

V is TRBV7-6 and J is TRBJ2-6; either TRBD1 or TRBD2 may fit D (5 bases each). From germline, CDR1 is SGHVS and CDR2 FNYEAQ. Trimming removed 3 bases at V and 0 bases at J, with 9 bases between. The CDR3 is 16 amino acids. CDR3 region: CASSLGVSSGANVLTF. DNA for the CDR3: TGTGCCAGCAGCTTGGGGGTGAGCTCTGGGGCCAACGTCCTGACTTTC.

The chain carries TRBV5-4 and TRBJ2-7; D gene unclear. The CDR3 is 14 amino acids. Germline V gene data show CDR1 as SGHNT and CDR2 as YYREEE (reference sequence). Trimming cost V 0 bases and J 6 bases, with 13 bases left between them. The CDR3 is CASSLVIGSGEQYF. CDR3 bases: TGTGCCAGCAGCTTGGTAATAGGGTCGGGCGAGCAGTACTTC.

This clone was counted between two and nine times. This sequence joins TRBV7-2 and TRBJ1-2; a possible D gene is TRBD1 (5 bases). Per germline, CDR1 SGHTA and CDR2 FQGNSA. Trimming left V 1 base short and J 4 bases short, with 16 bases between. The CDR3 consists of 16 residues. CDR3 in amino acids: CASSLGAGGSPYGYTF. The CDR3 DNA reads as TGTGCCAGCAGCTTAGGGGCGGGGGGGTCCCCCTATGGCTACACCTTC.

This clone was observed a handful of times. The CDR3 DNA is TGTGCCAGCTCACGGGACAGGGGACCCTACGAGCAGTACTTC. It translates to CASSRDRGPYEQYF. The chain couples TRBV18 to TRBJ2-7, with 10 bases fitting TRBD1. CDR3 length equals 14 residues. V lost 4 bases, J lost 2 bases, and 2 bases stayed unmatched. The germline V gene has CDR1 KGHSH and CDR2 LQKENI. The full variable domain, in which reference TRBV18 and TRBJ2-7 provide the parts outside the CDR3, is NAGVMQNPRHLVRRRGQEARLRCSPMKGHSHVYWYRQLPEEGLKFMVYLQKENIIDESGMPKERFSAEFPKEGPSILRIQQVVRGDSAAYFCASSRDRGPYEQYFGPGTRLTVT.

The J gene is TRBJ1-3, the V gene TRBV3-1 (or the pseudogene TRBV3-2), with D tentatively TRBD1 (5 bases). Germline V CDR1 and CDR2: LGHDT, YNNKEL (reference sequence). V lost 4 bases, J lost 0 bases, and 13 bases lay in between. This CDR3 region has 16 residues. The CDR3 coding sequence is TGTGCCAGCAGCCTTTCCCTGACAGCCTCTGGAAACACCATATATTTT. This gives the protein CASSLSLTASGNTIYF.

The chain employs TRBV30 and TRBJ2-1, with D perhaps given as TRBD1 or TRBD2 (5 bases each). The length of the CDR3 is 15 residues. Germline loops: CDR1 GTSNPN, CDR2 SVGIG (reference sequence). Trimming pared 3 bases from V and 0 bases from J, leaving 12 bases between. CDR3 nucleotide sequence: TGTGCCTGGAGGCCGGGGACGAGCTCCTACAATGAGCAGTTCTTC. Amino acid sequence: CAWRPGTSSYNEQFF.

The rearrangement joins TRBV7-8 to TRBJ2-1; D perhaps matches TRBD1 (5 bases). This CDR3 comprises 15 residues. CDR1 and CDR2 (germline): SGHVS, FQNEAQ. The V end was cut by 0 bases, the J end by 6 bases, with 12 bases between. This CDR3 is CASSLAPGPGNEQFF. In DNA, the CDR3 is TGTGCCAGCAGCTTAGCTCCAGGGCCGGGCAATGAGCAGTTCTTC.

Only a few counts were recorded for this clone. The V call is TRBV28, the J call TRBJ1-2; the match to TRBD1 covers 8 bases. CDR3 length: 13 residues. V shed 5 bases, J shed 8 bases, and the junction held 7 bases outside the gene matches. Germline V gene sequence: CDR1 MDHEN, CDR2 SYDVKM. The CDR3 region is CASSAPGGFGYTF. CDR3 nucleotide sequence: TGTGCCAGCAGTGCCCCAGGGGGCTTCGGCTACACCTTC.

The chain is built from TRBV28 and TRBJ1-1, with 8 bases identical to TRBD1. V lost 2 bases, J lost 4 bases, and 9 bases stayed unmatched. In germline, CDR1 is MDHEN, CDR2 SYDVKM. This CDR3 is 16 amino acids long. CDR3 bases: TGTGCCAGCAGTTTAATGACAGGGGAGATGGTCACTGAAGCTTTCTTT. Translation: CASSLMTGEMVTEAFF.

This rearrangement joins TRBV27 to TRBJ1-6; no definite D call. V lost 6 bases, J lost 2 bases, and 5 bases lay in between. The CDR3 is 13 amino acids. Per the germline V gene, CDR1 is MNHEY and CDR2 is SMNVEV (reference sequence). The CDR3 spells CASSLAYNSPLHF. In DNA form, the CDR3 reads TGTGCCAGCAGCCTAGCCTATAATTCACCCCTCCACTTT.

V gene TRBV7-6 combines with J gene TRBJ1-5; no clear D. Germline CDR1 reads SGHVS; CDR2 reads FNYEAQ. Trimming removed 1 base at V and 10 bases at J, with 11 bases between. This CDR3 comprises 13 residues. CDR3 loop: CASSLGADGPQHF. CDR3 nucleotides: TGTGCCAGCAGCTTAGGAGCGGACGGTCCCCAGCATTTT.